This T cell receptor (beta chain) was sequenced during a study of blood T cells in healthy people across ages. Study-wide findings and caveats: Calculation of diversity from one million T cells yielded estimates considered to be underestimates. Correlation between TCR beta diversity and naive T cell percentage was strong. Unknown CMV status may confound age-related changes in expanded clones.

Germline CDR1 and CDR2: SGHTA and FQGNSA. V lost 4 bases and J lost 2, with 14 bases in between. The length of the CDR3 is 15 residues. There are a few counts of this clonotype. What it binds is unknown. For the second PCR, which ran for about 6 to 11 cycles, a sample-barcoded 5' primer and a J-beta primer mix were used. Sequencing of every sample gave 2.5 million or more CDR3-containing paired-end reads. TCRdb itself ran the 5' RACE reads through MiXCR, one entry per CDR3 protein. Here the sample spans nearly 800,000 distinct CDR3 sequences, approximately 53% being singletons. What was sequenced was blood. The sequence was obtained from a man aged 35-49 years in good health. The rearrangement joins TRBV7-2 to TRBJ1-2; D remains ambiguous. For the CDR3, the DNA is TGTGCCAGCAGCTCAGACGCGGGATCAAACTATGGCTACACCTTC. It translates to CASSSDAGSNYGYTF.